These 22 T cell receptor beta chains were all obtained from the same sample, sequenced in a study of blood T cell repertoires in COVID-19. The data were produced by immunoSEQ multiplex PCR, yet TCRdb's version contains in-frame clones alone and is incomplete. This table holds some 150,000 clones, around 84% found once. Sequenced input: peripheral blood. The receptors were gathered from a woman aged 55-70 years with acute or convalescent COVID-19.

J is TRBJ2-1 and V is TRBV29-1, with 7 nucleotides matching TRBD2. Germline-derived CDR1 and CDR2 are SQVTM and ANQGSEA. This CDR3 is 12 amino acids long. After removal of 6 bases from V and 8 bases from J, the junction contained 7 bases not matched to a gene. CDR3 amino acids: CSVGGRIDEQFF. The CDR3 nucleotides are TGCAGCGTGGGAGGGAGGATCGATGAGCAGTTCTTC.

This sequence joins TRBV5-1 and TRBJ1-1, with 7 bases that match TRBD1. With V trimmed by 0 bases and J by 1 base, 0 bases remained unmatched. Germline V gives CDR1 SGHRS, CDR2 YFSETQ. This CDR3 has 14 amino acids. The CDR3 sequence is CASSLDRGNTEAFF. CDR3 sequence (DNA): TGCGCCAGCAGCTTGGACAGGGGGAACACTGAAGCTTTCTTT.

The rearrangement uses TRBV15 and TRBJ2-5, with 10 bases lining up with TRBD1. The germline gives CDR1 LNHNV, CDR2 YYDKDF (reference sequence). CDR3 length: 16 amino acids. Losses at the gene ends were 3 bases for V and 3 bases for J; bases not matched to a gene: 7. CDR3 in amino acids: CATSRGTGAGKETQYF. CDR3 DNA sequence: TGTGCCACCAGCAGGGGGACAGGGGCGGGTAAAGAGACCCAGTACTTC.

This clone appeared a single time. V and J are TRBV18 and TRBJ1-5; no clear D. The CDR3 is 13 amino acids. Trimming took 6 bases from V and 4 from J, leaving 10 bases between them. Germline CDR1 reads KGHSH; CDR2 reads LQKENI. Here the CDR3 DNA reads TGTGCCAGCTCTCCGGGTTGGAATCAGCCCCAGCATTTT. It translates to CASSPGWNQPQHF.

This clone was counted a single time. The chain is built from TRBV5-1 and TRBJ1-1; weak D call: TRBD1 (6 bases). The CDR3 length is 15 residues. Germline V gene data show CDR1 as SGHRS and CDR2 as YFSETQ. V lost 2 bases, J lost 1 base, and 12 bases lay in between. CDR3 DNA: TGCGCCAGCAGCTTCATGGGGGCGCGGAACACTGAAGCTTTCTTT. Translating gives CASSFMGARNTEAFF.

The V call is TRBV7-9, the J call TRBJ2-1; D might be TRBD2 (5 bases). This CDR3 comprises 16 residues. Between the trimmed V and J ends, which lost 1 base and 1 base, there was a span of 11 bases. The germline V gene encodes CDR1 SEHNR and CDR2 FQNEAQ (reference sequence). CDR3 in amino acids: CASSLGAAVSYNEQFF. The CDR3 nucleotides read TGTGCCAGCAGCTTAGGAGCGGCTGTTTCCTACAATGAGCAGTTCTTC.

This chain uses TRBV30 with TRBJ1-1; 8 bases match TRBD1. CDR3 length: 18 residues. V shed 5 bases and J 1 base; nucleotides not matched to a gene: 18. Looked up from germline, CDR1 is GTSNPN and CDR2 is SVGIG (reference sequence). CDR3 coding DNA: TGTGCCTGGTGGACAGGGCCCTTTAACTCAGGGGGGAACACTGAAGCTTTCTTT. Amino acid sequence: CAWWTGPFNSGGNTEAFF.

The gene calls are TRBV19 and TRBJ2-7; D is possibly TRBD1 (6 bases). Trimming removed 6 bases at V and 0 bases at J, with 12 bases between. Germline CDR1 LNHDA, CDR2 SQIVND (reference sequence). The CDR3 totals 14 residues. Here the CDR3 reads CASRGAAGSYEQYF. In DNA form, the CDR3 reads TGTGCCAGTAGGGGGGCCGCCGGCTCCTACGAGCAGTACTTC.

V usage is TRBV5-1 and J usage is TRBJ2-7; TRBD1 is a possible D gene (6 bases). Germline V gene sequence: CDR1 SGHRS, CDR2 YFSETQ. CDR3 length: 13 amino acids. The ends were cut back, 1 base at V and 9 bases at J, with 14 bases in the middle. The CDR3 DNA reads TGCGCCAGCAGCTTGCACGGGGACAACTGGCAGTACTTC. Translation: CASSLHGDNWQYF.

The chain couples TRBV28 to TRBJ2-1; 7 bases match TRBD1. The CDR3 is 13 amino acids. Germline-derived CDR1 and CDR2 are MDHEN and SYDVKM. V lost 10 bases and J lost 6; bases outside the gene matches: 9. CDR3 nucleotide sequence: TGTGCCACCGGGACAGCCCCCGCCAATGAGCAGTTCTTC. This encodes CATGTAPANEQFF.

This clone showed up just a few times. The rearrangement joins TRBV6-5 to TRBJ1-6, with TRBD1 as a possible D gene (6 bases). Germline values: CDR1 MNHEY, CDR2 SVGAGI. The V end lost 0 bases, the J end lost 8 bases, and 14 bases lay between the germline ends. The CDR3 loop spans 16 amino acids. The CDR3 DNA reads TGTGCCAGCAGTTACTCGATAAGGGGGGGTGATTCACCCCTCCACTTT. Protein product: CASSYSIRGGDSPLHF.

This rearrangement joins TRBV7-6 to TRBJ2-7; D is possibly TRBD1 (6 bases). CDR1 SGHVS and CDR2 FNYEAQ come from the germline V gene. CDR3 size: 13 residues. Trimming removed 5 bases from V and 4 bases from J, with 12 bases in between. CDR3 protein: CASSAGQTYEQYF. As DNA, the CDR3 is TGTGCCAGCAGCGCCGGACAGACATACGAGCAGTACTTC.

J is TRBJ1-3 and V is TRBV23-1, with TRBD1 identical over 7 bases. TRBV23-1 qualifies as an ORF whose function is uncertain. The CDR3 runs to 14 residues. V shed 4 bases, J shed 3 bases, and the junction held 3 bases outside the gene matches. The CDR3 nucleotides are TGCGCCAGCAGTCGGGACAGTCGTGGAAACACCATATATTTT. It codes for CASSRDSRGNTIYF.

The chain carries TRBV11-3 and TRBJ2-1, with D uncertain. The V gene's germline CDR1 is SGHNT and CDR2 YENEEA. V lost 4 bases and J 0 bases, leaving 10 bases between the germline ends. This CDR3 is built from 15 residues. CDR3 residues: CASSSFESSYNEQFF. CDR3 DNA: TGTGCCAGCAGCTCCTTCGAGAGCTCCTACAATGAGCAGTTCTTC. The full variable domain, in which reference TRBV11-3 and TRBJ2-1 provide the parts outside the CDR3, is EAGVVQSPRYKIIEKKQPVAFWCNPISGHNTLYWYLQNLGQGPELLIRYENEEAVDDSQLPKDRFSAERLKGVDSTLKIQPAELGDSAVYLCASSSFESSYNEQFFGPGTRLTVL.

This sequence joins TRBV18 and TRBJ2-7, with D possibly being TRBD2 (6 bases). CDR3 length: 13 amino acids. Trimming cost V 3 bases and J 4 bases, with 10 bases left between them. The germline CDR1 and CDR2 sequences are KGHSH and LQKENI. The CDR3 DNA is TGTGCCAGCTCACCCCGGGGGAAATACGAGCAGTACTTC. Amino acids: CASSPRGKYEQYF.

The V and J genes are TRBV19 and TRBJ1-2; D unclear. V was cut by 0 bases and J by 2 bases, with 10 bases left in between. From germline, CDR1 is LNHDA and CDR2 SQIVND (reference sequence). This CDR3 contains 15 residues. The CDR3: CASSIDLTVNYGYTF. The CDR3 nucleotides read TGTGCCAGTAGTATAGATCTTACAGTAAACTATGGCTACACCTTC.

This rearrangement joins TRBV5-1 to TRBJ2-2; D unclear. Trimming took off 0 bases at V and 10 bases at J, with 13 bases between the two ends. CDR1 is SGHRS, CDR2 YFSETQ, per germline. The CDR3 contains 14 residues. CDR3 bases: TGCGCCAGCAGCTTGGGCCAGCAGGCGTCGGAGCTGTTTTTT. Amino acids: CASSLGQQASELFF.

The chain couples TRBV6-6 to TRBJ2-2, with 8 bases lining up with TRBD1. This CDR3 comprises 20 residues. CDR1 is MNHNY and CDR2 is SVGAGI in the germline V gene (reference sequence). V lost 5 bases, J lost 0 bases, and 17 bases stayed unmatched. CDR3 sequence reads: CASSRGRDRSTFANTGELFF. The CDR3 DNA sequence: TGTGCCAGCAGTCGAGGGCGGGACAGGTCCACCTTCGCGAACACCGGGGAGCTGTTTTTT.

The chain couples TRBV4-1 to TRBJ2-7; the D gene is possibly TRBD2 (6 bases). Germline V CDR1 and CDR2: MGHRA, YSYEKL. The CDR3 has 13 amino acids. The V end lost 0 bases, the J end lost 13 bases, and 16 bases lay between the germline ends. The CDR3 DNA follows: TGCGCCAGCAGCCAAGATTTGTCCCGGGACTCCTACTTC. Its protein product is CASSQDLSRDSYF.

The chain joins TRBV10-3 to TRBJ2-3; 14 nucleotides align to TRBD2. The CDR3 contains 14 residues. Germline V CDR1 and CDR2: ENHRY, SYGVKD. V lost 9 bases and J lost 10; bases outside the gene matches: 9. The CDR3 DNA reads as TGTGCCATGACACCGGGACTAGCGGGGGATCCGCAGTATTTT. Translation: CAMTPGLAGDPQYF.

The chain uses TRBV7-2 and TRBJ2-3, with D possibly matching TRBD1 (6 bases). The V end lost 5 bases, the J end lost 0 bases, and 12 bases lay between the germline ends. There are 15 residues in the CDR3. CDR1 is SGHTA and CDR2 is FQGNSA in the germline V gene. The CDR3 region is CASSLSQGSTDTQYF. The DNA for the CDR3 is TGTGCCAGCAGCCTCAGTCAGGGGAGCACAGATACGCAGTATTTT.

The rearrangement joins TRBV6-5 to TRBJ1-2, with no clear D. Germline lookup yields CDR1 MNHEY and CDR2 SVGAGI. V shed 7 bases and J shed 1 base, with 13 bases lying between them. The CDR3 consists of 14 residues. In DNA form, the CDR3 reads TGTGCCAGCAAATACACAGAATTTAACTATGGCTACACCTTC. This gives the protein CASKYTEFNYGYTF.